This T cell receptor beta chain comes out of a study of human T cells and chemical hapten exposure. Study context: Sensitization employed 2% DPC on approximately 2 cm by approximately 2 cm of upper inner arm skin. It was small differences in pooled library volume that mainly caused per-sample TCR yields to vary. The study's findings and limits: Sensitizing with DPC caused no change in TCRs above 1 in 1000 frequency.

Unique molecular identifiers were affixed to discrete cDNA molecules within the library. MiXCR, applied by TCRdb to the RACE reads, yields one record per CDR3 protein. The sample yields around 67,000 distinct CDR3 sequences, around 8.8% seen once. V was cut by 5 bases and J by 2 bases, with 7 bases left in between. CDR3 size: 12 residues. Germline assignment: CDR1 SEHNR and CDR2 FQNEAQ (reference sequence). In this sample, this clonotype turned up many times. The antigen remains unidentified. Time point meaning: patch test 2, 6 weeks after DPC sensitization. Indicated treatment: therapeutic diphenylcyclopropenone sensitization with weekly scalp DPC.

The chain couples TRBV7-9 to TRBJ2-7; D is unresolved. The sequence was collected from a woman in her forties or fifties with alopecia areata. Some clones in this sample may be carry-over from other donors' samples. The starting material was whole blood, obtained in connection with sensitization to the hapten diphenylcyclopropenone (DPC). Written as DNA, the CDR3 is TGTGCCAGCAGCCCCACTCCCTACGAGCAGTACTTC. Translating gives CASSPTPYEQYF. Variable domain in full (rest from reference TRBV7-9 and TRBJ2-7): DTGVSQNPRHKITKRGQNVTFRCDPISEHNRLYWYRQTLGQGPEFLTYFQNEAQLEKSRLLSDRFSAERPKGSFSTLEIQRTEQGDSAMYLCASSPTPYEQYFGPGTRLTVT.